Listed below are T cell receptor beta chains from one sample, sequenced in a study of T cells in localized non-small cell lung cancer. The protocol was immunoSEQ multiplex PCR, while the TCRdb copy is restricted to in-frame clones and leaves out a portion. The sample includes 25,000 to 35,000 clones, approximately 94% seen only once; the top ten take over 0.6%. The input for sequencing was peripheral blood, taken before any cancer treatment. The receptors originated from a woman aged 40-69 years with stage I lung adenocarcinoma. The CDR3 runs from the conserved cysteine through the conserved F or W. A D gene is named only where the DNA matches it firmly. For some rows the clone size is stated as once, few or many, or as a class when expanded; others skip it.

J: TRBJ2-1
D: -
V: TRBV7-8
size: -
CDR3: CASSLGYYNEQFF
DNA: TGTGCCAGCAGCTTAGGGTACTACAATGAGCAGTTCTTC

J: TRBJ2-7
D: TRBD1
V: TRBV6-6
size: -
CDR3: CASSYSGQGYEQYF
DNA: TGTGCCAGCAGTTACTCGGGACAGGGCTACGAGCAGTACTTC

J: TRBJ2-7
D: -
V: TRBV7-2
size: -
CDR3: CASSFDRLEQYF
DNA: TGTGCCAGCAGCTTCGACAGGCTCGAGCAGTACTTC

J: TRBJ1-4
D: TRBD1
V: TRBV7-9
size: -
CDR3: CASSIGTGREKLFF
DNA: TGTGCCAGCAGCATCGGGACAGGGAGGGAAAAACTGTTTTTT

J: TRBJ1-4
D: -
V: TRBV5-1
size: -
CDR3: CASRFLVGRKVGKLFF
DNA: TGCGCCAGCAGGTTCCTTGTGGGCAGGAAGGTTGGAAAACTGTTTTTT

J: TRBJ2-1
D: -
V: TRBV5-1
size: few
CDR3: CASSFLAGEQFF
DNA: TGCGCCAGCAGCTTCCTAGCTGGGGAGCAGTTCTTC

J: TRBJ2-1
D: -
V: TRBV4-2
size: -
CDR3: CASRRGPSSSDEQFF
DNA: TGTGCCAGCAGACGCGGACCTTCTAGCTCCGATGAGCAGTTCTTC

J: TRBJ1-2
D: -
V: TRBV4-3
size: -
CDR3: CASSYSGQAYGYTF
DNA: TGCGCCAGCAGCTACAGTGGCCAGGCCTATGGCTACACCTTC

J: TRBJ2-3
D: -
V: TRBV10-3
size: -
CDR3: CAISSGGTDTQYF
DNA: TGTGCCATCAGCTCTGGGGGCACAGATACGCAGTATTTT

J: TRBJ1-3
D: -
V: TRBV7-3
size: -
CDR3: CASSLGGSGNTIYF
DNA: TGTGCCAGCAGCTTAGGAGGGAGTGGAAACACCATATATTTT

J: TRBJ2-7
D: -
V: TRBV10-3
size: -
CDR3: CAIRPGGVGYEQYF
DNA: TGTGCCATCAGGCCAGGTGGGGTCGGCTACGAGCAGTACTTC

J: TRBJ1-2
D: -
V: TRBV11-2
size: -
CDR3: CASSLGAGRGYTF
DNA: TGTGCCAGCAGCTTAGGGGCAGGACGCGGCTACACCTTC

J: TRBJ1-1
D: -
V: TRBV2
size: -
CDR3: CASRAEGVGEAFF
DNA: TGTGCCAGCAGGGCCGAGGGTGTTGGTGAAGCTTTCTTT

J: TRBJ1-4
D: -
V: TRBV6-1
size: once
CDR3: CASSRLATNEKLFF
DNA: TGTGCCAGCAGTCGACTGGCAACTAATGAAAAACTGTTTTTT

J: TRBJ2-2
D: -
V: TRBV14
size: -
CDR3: CASSQGLRTGELFF
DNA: TGTGCCAGCAGCCAAGGACTAAGGACCGGGGAGCTGTTTTTT

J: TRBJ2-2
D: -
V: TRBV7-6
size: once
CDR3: CASSPLTLKGLSLFF
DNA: TGTGCCAGCAGCCCTCTCACGCTGAAAGGGTTATCACTGTTTTTT

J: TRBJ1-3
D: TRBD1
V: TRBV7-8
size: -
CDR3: CASSLTGTVISGNTIYF
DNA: TGTGCCAGCAGCTTAACCGGGACAGTCATCTCTGGAAACACCATATATTTT

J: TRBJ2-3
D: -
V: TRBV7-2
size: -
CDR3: CASSSQGGADTQYF
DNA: TGTGCCAGCAGCTCGCAGGGGGGTGCAGATACGCAGTATTTT

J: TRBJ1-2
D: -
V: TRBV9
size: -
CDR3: CASSVEPLPGSNYGYTF
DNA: TGTGCCAGCAGCGTAGAGCCCCTCCCGGGCTCTAACTATGGCTACACCTTC

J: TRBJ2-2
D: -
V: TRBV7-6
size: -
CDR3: CASSPRRMGNGAGELFF
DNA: TGTGCCAGCAGCCCACGTCGGATGGGAAACGGCGCCGGGGAGCTGTTTTTT

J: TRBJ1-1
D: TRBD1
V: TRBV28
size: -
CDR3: CASSFVGTVNTEAFF
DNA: TGTGCCAGCAGTTTCGTCGGGACAGTGAACACTGAAGCTTTCTTT

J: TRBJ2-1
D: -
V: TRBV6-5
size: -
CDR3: CASSSPAIGEQFF
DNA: TGTGCCAGCAGTTCGCCCGCGATAGGTGAGCAGTTCTTC

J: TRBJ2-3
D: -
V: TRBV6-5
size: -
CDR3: CASSYSPADTDTQYF
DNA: TGTGCCAGCAGTTACTCTCCGGCAGACACAGATACGCAGTATTTT

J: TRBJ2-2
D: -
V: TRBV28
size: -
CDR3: CASRQGGDTGELFF
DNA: TGTGCCAGCAGACAGGGGGGGGACACCGGGGAGCTGTTTTTT

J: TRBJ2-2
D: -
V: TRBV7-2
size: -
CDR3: CASSWSLNTGELFF
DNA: TGTGCCAGCAGCTGGTCCTTGAACACCGGGGAGCTGTTTTTT

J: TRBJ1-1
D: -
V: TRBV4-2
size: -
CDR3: CASSQDSTGGLNTEAFF
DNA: TGTGCCAGCAGCCAAGATTCGACCGGGGGACTGAACACTGAAGCTTTCTTT

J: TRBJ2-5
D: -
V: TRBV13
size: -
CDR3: CASSYDHRETQYF
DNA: TGTGCCAGCAGCTACGACCACCGAGAGACCCAGTACTTC

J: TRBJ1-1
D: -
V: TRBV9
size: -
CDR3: CASSPSTQTEAFF
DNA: TGTGCCAGCAGCCCCTCGACACAAACTGAAGCTTTCTTT

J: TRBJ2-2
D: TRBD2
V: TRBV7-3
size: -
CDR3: CASSLTAGVTNTGELFF
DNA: TGTGCCAGCAGCTTAACAGCGGGAGTAACGAACACCGGGGAGCTGTTTTTT

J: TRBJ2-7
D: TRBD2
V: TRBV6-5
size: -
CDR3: CASSVSSGIDEQYF
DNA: TGTGCCAGCAGCGTATCTAGCGGAATCGACGAGCAGTACTTC